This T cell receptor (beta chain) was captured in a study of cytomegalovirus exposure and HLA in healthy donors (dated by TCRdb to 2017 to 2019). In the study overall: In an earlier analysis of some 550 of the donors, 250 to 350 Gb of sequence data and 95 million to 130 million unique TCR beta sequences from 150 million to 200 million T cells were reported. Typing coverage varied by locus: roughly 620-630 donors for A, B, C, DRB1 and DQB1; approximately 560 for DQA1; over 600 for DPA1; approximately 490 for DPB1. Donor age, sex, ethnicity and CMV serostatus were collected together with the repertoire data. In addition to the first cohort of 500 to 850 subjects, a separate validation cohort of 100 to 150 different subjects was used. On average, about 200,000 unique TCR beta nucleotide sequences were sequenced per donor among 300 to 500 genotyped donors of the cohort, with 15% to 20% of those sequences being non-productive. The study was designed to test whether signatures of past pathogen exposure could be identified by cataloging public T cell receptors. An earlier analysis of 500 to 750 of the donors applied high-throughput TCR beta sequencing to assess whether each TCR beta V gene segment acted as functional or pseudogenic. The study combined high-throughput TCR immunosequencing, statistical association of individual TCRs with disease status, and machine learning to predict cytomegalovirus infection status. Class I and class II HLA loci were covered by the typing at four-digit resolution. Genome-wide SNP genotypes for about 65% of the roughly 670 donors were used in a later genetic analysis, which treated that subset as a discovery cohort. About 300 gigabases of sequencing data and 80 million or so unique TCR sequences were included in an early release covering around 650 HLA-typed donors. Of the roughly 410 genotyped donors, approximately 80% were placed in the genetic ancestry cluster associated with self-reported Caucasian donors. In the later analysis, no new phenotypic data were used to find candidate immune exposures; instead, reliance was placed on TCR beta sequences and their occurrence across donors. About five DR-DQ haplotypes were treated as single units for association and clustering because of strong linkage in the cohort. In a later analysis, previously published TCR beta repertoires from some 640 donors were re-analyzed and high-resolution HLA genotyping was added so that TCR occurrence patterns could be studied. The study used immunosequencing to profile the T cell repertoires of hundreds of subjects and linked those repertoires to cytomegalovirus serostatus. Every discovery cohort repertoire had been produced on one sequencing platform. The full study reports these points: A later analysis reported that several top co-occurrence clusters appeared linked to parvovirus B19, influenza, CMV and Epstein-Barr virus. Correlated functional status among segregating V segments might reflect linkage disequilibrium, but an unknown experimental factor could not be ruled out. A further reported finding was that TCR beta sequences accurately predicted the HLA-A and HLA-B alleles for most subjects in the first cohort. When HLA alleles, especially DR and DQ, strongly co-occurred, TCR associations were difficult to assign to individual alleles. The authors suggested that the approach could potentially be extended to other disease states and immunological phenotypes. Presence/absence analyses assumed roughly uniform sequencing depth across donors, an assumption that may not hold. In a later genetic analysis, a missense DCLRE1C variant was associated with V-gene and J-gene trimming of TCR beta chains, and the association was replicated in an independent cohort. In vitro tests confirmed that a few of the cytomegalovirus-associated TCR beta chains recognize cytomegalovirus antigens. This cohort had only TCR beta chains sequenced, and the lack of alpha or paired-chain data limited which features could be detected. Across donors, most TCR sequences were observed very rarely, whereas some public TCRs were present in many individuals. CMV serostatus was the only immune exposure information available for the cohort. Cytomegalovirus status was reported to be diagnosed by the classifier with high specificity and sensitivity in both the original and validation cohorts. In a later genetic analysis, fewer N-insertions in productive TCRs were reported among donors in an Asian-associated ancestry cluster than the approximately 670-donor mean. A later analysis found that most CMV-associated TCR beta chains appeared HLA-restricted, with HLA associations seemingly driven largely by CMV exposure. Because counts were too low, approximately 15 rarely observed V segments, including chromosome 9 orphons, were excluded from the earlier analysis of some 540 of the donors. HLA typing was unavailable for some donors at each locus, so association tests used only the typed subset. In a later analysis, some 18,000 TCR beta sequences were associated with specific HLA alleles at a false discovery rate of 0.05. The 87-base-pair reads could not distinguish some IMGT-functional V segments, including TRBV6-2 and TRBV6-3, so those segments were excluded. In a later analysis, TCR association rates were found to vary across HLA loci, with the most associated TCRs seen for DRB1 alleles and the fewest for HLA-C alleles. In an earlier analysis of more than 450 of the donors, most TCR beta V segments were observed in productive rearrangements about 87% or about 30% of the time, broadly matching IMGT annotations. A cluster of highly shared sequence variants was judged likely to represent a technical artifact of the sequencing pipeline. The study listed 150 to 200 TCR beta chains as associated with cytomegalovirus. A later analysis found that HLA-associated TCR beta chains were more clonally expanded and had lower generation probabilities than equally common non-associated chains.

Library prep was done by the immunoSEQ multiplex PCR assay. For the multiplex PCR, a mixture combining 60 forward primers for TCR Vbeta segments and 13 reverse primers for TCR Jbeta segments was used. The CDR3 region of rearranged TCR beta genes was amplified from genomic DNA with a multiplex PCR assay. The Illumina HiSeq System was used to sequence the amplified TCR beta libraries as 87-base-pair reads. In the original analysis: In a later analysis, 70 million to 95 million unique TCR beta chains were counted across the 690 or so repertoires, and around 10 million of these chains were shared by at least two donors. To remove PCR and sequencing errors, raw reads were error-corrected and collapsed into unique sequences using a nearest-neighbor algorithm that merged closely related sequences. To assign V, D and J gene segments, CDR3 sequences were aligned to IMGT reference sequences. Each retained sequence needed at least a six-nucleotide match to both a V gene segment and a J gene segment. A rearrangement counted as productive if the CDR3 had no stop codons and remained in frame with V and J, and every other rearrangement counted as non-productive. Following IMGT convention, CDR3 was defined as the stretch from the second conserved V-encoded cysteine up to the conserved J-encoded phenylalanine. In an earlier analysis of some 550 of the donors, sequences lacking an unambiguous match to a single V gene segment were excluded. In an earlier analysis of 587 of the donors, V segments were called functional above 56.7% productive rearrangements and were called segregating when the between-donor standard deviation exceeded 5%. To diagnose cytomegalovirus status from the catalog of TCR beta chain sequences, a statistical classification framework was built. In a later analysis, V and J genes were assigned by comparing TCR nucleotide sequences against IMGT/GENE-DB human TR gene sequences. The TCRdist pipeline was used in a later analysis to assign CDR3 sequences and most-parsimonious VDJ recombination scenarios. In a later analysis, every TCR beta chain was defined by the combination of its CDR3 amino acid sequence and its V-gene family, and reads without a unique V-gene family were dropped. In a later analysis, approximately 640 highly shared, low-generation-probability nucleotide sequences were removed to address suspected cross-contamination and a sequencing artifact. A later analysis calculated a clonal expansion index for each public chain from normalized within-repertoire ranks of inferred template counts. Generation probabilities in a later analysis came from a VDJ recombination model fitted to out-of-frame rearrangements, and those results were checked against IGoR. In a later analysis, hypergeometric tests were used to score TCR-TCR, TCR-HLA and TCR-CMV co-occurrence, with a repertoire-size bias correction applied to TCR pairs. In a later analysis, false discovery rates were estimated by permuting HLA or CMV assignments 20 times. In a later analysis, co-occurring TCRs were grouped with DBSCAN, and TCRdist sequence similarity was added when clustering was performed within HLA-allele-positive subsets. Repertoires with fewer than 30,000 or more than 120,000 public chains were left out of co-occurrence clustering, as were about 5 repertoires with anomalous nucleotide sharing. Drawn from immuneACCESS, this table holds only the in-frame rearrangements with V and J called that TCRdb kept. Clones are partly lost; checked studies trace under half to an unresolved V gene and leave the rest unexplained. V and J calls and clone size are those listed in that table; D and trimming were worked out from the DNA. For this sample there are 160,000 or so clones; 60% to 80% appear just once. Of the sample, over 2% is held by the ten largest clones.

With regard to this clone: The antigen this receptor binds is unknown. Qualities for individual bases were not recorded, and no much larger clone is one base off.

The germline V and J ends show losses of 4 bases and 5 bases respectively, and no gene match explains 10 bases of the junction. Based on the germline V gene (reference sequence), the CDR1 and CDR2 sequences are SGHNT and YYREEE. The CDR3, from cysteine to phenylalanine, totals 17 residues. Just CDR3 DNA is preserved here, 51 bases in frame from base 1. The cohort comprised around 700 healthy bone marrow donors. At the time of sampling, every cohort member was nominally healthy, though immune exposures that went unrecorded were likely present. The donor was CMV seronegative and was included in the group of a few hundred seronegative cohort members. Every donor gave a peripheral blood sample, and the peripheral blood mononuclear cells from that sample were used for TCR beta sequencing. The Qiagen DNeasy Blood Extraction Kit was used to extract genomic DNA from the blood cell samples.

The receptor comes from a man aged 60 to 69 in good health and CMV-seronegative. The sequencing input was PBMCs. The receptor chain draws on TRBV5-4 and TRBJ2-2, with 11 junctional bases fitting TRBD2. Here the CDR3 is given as CASSPLGLAGGTGELFF. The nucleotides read TGTGCCAGCAGCCCCCTGGGGCTAGCGGGAGGTACCGGGGAGCTGTTTTTT.